What follows are 4 T cell receptor beta chains derived from one specimen sequenced in a study of control samples from healthy donors and cancer patients. The assay was immunoSEQ multiplex PCR, and TCRdb's table has in-frame clones only and misses some. The profile shows 100,000 to 150,000 clones, about nine tenths of them singletons. The sequenced sample consisted of blood. These receptors were collected from a man in his late teens or twenties in good health.

CDR3 loop: CASSKAPLPFF. The CDR3 DNA follows: TGTGCCAGCAGCAAAGCCCCGTTGCCTTTCTTT. V is TRBV21-1 and J is TRBJ1-1. TRBV21-1 is given as a pseudogene. CDR3 length equals 11 residues.

This chain joins TRBV5-5 and TRBJ2-7; unclear D gene. Germline values: CDR1 SGHKS, CDR2 YYEKEE (reference sequence). Trimming cost V 0 bases and J 3 bases, with 16 bases left between them. CDR3 length equals 16 residues. Here the CDR3 DNA reads TGTGCCAGCAGCTTGGAGGGATCCACCTACGGCTACGAGCAGTACGTC. This translates into CASSLEGSTYGYEQYV.

The genes are TRBV28 and TRBJ2-3, with D possibly TRBD2 on 5 matching bases. The CDR3 spans 13 residues. The ends were cut back, 8 bases at V and 3 bases at J, with 12 bases in the middle. Germline values: CDR1 MDHEN, CDR2 SYDVKM. This chain's CDR3 is CASGPGNTDTQYF. The CDR3 nucleotides read TGTGCCAGCGGCCCGGGGAATACAGATACGCAGTATTTT.

The chain uses TRBV27 and TRBJ2-5, with D unclear. The CDR3 is 14 amino acids. The germline CDR1 and CDR2 sequences are MNHEY and SMNVEV (reference sequence). The V gene lost 5 bases and the J gene lost 2 bases, with 12 bases spanning the gap. DNA for the CDR3: TGTGCCAGCAGTCCGTCGGACGTGCAAGAGACCCAGTACTTC. Encoded protein: CASSPSDVQETQYF.